One sample yielded the 15 T cell receptor beta chains listed below, sequenced in a study of neurological immune-mediated disorders. TCRdb reprocessed the 5' RACE reads with MiXCR, giving one entry per CDR3 protein. The table includes around 64,000 distinct CDR3 sequences, roughly 13% detected once. What was sequenced was PBMCs. Receptors originate from a woman aged 55-69 years with HTLV-1-associated myelopathy (HAM/TSP).

This clonotype was recorded many times. V and J are TRBV6-5 and TRBJ2-2, with a weak D call TRBD1 (6 bases). The CDR3 is 15 residues long. Germline V gene lookup returns CDR1 MNHEY and CDR2 SVGAGI. The V end lost 6 bases, the J end lost 6 bases, and 17 bases lay between the germline ends. CDR3 DNA: TGTGCCAGCAGGCGACAGGACGCAAGTTCCGGGGAGCTGTTTTTT. It codes for CASRRQDASSGELFF.

This clonotype has ten or more counts. One end of the junction is discordant with germline, which a read error may explain. The V gene is TRBV12-3 or TRBV12-4, the J gene TRBJ2-1; tentative D call: TRBD2 (5 bases). The CDR3 loop spans 11 amino acids. CDR3 coding DNA: TGTGCCAGCAGGGCGGACTTAACCCCCTCCTTC. Its protein is CASRADLTPSF.

In this sample, this clonotype turned up a few times. Germline is not matched at one junction end, which may reflect a read error. The chain has TRBV3-1 and TRBJ2-3; TRBD2 agrees at 9 bases. The V gene's germline CDR1 is LGHDT and CDR2 YNNKEL (reference sequence). The CDR3 consists of 22 residues. CDR3 protein: CDSSRARSTYRQAGGMADTQYF. DNA for the CDR3: TGTGACAGCAGCCGCGCGCGGTCAACCTACCGGCAAGCGGGAGGAATGGCAGATACGCAGTATTTT.

Concerning this clonotype itself: Its ends do not fully match the called genes, so a read error is possible. The V call is TRBV9, the J call TRBJ2-1; 9 bases fit TRBD2. CDR3 size: 17 residues. Germline loops: CDR1 SGDLS, CDR2 YYNGEE. CDR3 residues: CDSSRGLAGGFQETQFF. The CDR3 DNA follows: TGTGACAGCAGCAGGGGACTAGCAGGAGGGTTCCAAGAGACCCAGTTCTTC.

This clonotype occurred once. Given a much more abundant clone one base away, this may be a read error. The V gene is TRBV20-1, the J gene TRBJ2-2; D is perhaps TRBD1 (6 bases). Looked up from germline, CDR1 is DFQATT and CDR2 is SNEGSKA (reference sequence). The CDR3 extends over 18 amino acids. Deletions cut 7 bases from V and 0 bases from J, with 24 bases between. CDR3: CSVKPPFGQKANTGELFF. The CDR3 nucleotides are TGCAGTGTTAAACCACCGTTCGGACAGAAAGCGAACACCGGGGAGCTGTTTTTT.

This clonotype was seen a handful of times. This chain links TRBV5-1 with TRBJ2-1; D call uncertain. V lost 4 bases and J lost 7, with 12 bases in between. CDR1 and CDR2 from the germline V gene are SGHRS and YFSETQ. This CDR3 spans 13 amino acids. In DNA form, the CDR3 reads TGCGCCAGCAGCGGTAGTGGTGGGAATGAGCAGTTCTTC. Amino acids: CASSGSGGNEQFF. The full variable domain, its missing parts supplied by reference TRBV5-1 and TRBJ2-1, is KAGVTQTPRYLIKTRGQQVTLSCSPISGHRSVSWYQQTPGQGLQFLFEYFSETQRNKGNFPGRFSGRQFSNSRSEMNVSTLELGDSALYLCASSGSGGNEQFFGPGTRLTVL.

This clonotype has a count of ten or more. The gene calls are TRBV11-3 and TRBJ2-3; D might be TRBD1 or TRBD2, each matching 5 bases. The germline V gene encodes CDR1 SGHNT and CDR2 YENEEA. The CDR3 sequence is 13 residues long. Trimming cost V 5 bases and J 6 bases, with 12 bases left between them. The CDR3 nucleotides read TGTGCCAGCAGCCAGGGAGTGGGGGATACGCAGTATTTT. Its translation is CASSQGVGDTQYF.

The chain couples TRBV28 to TRBJ2-1; perhaps TRBD2 as D (6 bases). V was pared by 2 bases and J by 5 bases, with 25 bases between. This CDR3 region has 19 residues. Germline CDR1 reads MDHEN; CDR2 reads SYDVKM. CDR3 in DNA: TGTGCCAGCAGTTTAGGCCAGGGCAGCCAACTGGGGGGAGACAATGAGCAGTTCTTC. It encodes CASSLGQGSQLGGDNEQFF.

This clonotype was recorded at least ten times. The V gene is TRBV18, the J gene TRBJ2-7; D possibly corresponds to TRBD2 (5 bases). The CDR3 sequence is 16 residues long. V dropped 2 bases and J dropped 0 bases, with 14 bases sitting between them. In germline, CDR1 is KGHSH, CDR2 LQKENI. As DNA, the CDR3 is TGTGCCAGCTCACCATCGACGCGGGTTAACTCCTACGAGCAGTACTTC. It is translated as CASSPSTRVNSYEQYF.

This clonotype was counted many times. The chain has TRBV5-1 and TRBJ1-5, with 10 bases matching TRBD1. There are 15 residues in the CDR3. Germline assignment: CDR1 SGHRS and CDR2 YFSETQ. The trim removed 4 bases at V and 5 bases at J, leaving 6 bases unmatched. CDR3 nucleotide sequence: TGCGCCAGCAGCCCCGATGGACAGGGGGATCAGCCCCAGCATTTT. This sequence encodes CASSPDGQGDQPQHF.

There are many counts of this clonotype. The chain employs TRBV10-3 and TRBJ2-1; the D gene is possibly TRBD2 (6 bases). V was clipped by 0 bases and J by 8 bases, with 11 bases between them. Per germline, CDR1 ENHRY and CDR2 SYGVKD. CDR3 length: 14 residues. Here the CDR3 reads CAISESPPGDEQFF. DNA of the CDR3: TGTGCCATCAGTGAGTCGCCCCCGGGAGATGAGCAGTTCTTC.

A remark on this clonotype: At one of its ends the junction is not consistent with the germline gene, which may arise from a read error. This sequence joins TRBV12-3 or TRBV12-4 and TRBJ2-5, with 9 bases lining up with TRBD1. The CDR3 extends over 15 amino acids. This CDR3 reads CASSLDRGRGETQYF. The CDR3 nucleotides are TGTGCCAGCAGCTTAGACAGGGGGAGGGGGGAGACCCAGTACTTC.

This clonotype was counted at least ten times. CDR3 loop: CATRTGNYGYTF. CDR3 DNA: TGTGCCACCCGGACAGGGAACTATGGCTACACCTTC. The rearrangement uses TRBV6-1 and TRBJ1-2; 8 bases are shared with TRBD1. The CDR3 length is 12 residues. The J segment lost 2 bases and the V segment lost 10 bases, leaving 3 bases of the junction unmatched. CDR1 and CDR2 (germline): MNHNS, SASEGT.

This clonotype was seen a few times. J is TRBJ2-3 and V is TRBV18, with D perhaps TRBD1 (6 bases). Germline CDR1 reads KGHSH; CDR2 reads LQKENI. The length of the CDR3 is 15 residues. V lost 2 bases and J lost 4, with 13 bases in between. Here the CDR3 reads CASSPRDTGADTQYF. The CDR3 coding sequence is TGTGCCAGCTCACCAAGGGACACCGGGGCAGATACGCAGTATTTT.

This clonotype was detected ten times or more. The chain uses TRBV5-6 and TRBJ2-5, with D maybe TRBD2 (6 bases). Per the germline V gene, CDR1 is SGHDT and CDR2 is YYEEEE. The length of the CDR3 is 15 residues. V shed 0 bases and J shed 7 bases, with 16 bases lying between them. DNA for the CDR3: TGTGCCAGCAGCTTGGCAGGCGGGGCCTCGGGGACCCAGTACTTC. Translation: CASSLAGGASGTQYF.